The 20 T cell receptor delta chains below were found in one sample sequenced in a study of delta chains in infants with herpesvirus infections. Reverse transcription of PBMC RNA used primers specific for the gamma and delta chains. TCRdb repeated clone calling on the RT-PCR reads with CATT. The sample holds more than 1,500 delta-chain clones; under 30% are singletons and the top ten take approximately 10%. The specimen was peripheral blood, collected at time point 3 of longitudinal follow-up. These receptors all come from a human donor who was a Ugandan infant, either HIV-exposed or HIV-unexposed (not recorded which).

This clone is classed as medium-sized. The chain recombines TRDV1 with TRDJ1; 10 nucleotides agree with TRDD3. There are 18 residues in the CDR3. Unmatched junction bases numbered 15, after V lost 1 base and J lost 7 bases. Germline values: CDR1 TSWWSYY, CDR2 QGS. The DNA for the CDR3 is TGTGCTCTTGGGGAACCCCCCGGAATCGGGGGATACGCCGGTAAACTCATCTTT. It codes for CALGEPPGIGGYAGKLIF.

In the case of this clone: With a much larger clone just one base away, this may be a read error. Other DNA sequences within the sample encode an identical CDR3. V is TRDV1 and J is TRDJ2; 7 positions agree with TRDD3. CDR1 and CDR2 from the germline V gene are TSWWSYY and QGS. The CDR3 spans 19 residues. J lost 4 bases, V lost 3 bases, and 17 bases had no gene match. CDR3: CALGEARLSDWGTTAQLFF. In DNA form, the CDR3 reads TGTGCTCTTGGGGAGGCCCGACTATCAGACTGGGGTACGACAGCACAACTCTTCTTT.

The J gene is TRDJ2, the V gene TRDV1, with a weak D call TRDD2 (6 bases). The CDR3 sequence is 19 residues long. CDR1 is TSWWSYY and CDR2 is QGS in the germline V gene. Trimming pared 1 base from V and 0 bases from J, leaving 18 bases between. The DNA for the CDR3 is TGTGCTCTTGGGGAACGTCCTACTAGGGGCCCAGCTTTGACAGCACAACTCTTCTTT. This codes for CALGERPTRGPALTAQLFF.

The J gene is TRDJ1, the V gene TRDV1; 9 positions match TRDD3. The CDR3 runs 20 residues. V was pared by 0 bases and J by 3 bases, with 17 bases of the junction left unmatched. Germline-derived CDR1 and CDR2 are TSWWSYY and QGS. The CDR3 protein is CALGELSSVNAGGFADKLIF. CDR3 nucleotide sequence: TGTGCTCTTGGGGAACTTTCCTCCGTAAATGCTGGGGGATTTGCCGATAAACTCATCTTT.

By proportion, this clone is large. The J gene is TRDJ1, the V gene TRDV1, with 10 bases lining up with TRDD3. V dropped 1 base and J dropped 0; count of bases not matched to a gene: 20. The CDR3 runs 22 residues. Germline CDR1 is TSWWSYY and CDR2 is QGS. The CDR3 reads CALGERPWPILGDWKYTDKLIF. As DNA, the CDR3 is TGTGCTCTTGGGGAACGGCCTTGGCCCATACTGGGGGATTGGAAGTACACCGATAAACTCATCTTT.

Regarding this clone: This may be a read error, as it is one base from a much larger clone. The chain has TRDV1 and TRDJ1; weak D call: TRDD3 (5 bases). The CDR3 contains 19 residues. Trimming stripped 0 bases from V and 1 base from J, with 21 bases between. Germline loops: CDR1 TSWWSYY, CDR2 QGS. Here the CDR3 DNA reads TGTGCTCTTGGGGAACTACCCTTACTGGTGGATCTACCCACCGATAAACTCATCTTT. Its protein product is CALGELPLLVDLPTDKLIF.

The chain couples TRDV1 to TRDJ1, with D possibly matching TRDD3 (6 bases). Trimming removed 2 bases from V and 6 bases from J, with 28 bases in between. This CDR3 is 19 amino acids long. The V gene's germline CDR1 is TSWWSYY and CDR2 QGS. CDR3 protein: CALGESLTSRGRQVHKLIF. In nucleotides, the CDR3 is TGTGCTCTTGGGGAAAGTCTGACTTCCCGGGGGAGACAAGTCCATAAACTCATCTTT.

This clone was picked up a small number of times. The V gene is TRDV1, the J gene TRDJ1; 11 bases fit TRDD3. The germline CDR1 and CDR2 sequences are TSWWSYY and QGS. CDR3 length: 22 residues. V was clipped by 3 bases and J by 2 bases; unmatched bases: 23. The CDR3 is CALGERFLPDFYWGIRTDKLIF. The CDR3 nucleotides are TGTGCTCTTGGGGAGAGATTCCTACCCGATTTCTACTGGGGGATAAGGACCGATAAACTCATCTTT.

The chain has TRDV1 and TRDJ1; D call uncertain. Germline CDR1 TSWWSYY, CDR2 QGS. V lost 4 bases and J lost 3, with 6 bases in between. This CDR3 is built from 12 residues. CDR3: CALGGISDKLIF. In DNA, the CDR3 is TGTGCTCTTGGGGGCATTTCCGATAAACTCATCTTT.

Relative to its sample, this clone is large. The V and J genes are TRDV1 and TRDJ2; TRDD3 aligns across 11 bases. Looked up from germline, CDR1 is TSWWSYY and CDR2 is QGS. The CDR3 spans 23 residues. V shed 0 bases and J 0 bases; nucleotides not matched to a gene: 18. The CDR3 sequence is CALGELPVSWGIPLKALTAQLFF. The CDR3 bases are TGTGCTCTTGGGGAACTCCCTGTTTCCTGGGGGATACCCCTTAAAGCTTTGACAGCACAACTCTTCTTT.

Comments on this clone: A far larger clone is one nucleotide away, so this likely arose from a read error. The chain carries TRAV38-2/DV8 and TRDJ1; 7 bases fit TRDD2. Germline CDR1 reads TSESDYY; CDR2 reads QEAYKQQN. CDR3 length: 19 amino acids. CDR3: CAYRRKGLLPAGYTNKLIF. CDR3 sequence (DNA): TGTGCTTATAGGAGAAAGGGCCTCCTTCCTGCCGGGTACACCAATAAACTCATCTTT.

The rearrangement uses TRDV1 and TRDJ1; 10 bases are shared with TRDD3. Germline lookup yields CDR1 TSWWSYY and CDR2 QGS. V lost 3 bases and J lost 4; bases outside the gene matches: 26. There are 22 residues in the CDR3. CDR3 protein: CALGETPSIVGDTGVRGDKLIF. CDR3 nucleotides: TGTGCTCTTGGGGAGACCCCTTCCATCGTGGGGGATACAGGAGTGAGAGGCGATAAACTCATCTTT.

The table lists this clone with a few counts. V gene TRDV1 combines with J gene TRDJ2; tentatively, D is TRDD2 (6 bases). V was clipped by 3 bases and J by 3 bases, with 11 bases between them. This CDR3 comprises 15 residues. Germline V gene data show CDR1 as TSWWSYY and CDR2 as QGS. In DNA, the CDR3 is TGTGCTCTTGGGGACCTTCCCCATATGACAGCACAACTCTTCTTT. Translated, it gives CALGDLPHMTAQLFF.

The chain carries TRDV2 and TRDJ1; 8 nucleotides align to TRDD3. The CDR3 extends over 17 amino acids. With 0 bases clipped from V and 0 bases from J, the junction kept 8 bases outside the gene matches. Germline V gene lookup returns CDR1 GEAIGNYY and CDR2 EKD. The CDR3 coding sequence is TGTGCCTGTGACACCAATCTGGGGGACTGGTACACCGATAAACTCATCTTT. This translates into CACDTNLGDWYTDKLIF.

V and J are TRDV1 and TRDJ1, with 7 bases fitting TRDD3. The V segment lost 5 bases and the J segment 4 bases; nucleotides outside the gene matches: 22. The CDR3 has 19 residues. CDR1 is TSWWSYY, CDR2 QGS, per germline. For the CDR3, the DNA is TGTGCTCTTGGGCAGATCCCTCCGGACTGGGGATCCTGGGGCGATAAACTCATCTTT. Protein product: CALGQIPPDWGSWGDKLIF.

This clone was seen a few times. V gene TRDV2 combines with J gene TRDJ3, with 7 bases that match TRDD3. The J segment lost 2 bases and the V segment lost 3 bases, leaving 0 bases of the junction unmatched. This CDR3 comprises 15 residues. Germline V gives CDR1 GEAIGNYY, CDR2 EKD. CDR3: CACDWGTWDTRQMFF. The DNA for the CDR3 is TGTGCCTGTGACTGGGGGACCTGGGACACCCGACAGATGTTTTTC.

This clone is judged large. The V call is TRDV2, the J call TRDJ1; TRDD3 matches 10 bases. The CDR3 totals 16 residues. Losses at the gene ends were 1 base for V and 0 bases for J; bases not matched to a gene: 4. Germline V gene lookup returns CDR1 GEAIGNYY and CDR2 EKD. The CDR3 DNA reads TGTGCCTGTGACACGCTGGGGGATAAGAACACCGATAAACTCATCTTT. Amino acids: CACDTLGDKNTDKLIF.

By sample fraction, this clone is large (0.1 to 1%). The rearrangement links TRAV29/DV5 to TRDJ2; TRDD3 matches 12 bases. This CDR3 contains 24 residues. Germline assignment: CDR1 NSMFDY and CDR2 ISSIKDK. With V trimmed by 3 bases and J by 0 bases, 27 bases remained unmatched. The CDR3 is CAATVQMRSGTGGYLSALTAQLFF. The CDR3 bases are TGTGCAGCAACCGTTCAGATGAGGTCCGGGACTGGGGGATACCTTTCGGCTTTGACAGCACAACTCTTCTTT.

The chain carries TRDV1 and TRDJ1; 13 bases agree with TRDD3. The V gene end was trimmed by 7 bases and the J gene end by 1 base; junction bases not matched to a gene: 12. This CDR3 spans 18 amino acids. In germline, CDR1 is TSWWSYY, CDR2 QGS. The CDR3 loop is CALACFTGGYGITDKLIF. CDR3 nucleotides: TGTGCTCTTGCCTGTTTTACTGGGGGATACGGGATCACCGATAAACTCATCTTT.

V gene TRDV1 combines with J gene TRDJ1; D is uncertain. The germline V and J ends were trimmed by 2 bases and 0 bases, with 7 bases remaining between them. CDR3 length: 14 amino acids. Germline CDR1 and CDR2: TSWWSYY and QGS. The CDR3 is CALGEAVYTDKLIF. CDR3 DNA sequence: TGTGCTCTTGGGGAAGCCGTTTACACCGATAAACTCATCTTT.